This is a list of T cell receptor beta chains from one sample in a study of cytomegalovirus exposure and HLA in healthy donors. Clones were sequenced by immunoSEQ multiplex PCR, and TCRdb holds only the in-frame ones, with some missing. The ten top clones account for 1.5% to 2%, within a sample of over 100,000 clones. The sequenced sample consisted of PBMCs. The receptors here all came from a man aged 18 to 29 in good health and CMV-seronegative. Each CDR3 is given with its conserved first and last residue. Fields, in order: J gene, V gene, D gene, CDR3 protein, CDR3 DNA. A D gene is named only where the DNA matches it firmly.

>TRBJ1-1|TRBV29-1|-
CSVLPRTVTFTEAFF
TGCAGCGTCCTGCCCCGTACGGTAACGTTCACTGAAGCTTTCTTT
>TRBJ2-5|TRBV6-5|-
CASSYSGHLPWYF
TGTGCCAGCAGTTACTCGGGACACCTCCCTTGGTACTTC
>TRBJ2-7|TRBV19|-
CASSWSGSSSNEQYF
TGTGCCAGTAGTTGGAGTGGGAGTAGCTCTAACGAGCAGTACTTC
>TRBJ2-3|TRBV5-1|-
CASSLDPGITDTQYF
TGCGCCAGCAGCTTGGACCCGGGGATCACAGATACGCAGTATTTT
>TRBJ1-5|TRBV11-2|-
CASSQTPGAGGPQHF
TGTGCCAGCAGCCAAACGCCGGGAGCCGGAGGGCCCCAGCATTTT
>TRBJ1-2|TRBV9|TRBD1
CASSGGQAGGIGYGYTF
TGTGCCAGCAGCGGCGGACAGGCCGGAGGAATAGGCTATGGCTACACCTTC
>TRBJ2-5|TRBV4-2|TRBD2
CASSPRLAAETQYF
TGTGCCAGCAGCCCCCGACTAGCAGCAGAGACCCAGTACTTC
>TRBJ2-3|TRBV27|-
CASSLRREGGDTQYF
TGTGCCAGCAGTTTGCGACGGGAAGGTGGAGATACGCAGTATTTT
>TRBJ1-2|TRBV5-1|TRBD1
CASSLGQGAKGYTF
TGCGCCAGCAGCTTGGGACAGGGGGCTAAGGGCTACACCTTC
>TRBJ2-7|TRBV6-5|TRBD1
CASSYQGALGEQYF
TGTGCCAGTAGTTACCAGGGGGCTTTAGGCGAGCAGTACTTC
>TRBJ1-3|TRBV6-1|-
CASSSTERRNTIYF
TGTGCCAGCAGCTCTACGGAGAGAAGAAACACCATATATTTT
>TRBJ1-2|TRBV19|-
CASSYGRGGREEAYGYTF
TGTGCCAGTAGTTACGGCCGTGGGGGCAGGGAAGAGGCTTATGGCTACACCTTC
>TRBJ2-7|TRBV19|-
CASSISRGEQYF
TGTGCCAGTAGTATCTCCCGAGGCGAGCAGTACTTC
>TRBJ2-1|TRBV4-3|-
CASSRGGLAYNEQFF
TGCGCCAGCAGCCGGGGGGGGCTCGCCTACAATGAGCAGTTCTTC
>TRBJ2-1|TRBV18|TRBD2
CASSPQLAESNEQFF
TGTGCCAGCTCACCACAACTAGCGGAGAGCAATGAGCAGTTCTTC
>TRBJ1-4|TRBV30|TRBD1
CAWSVGTGREKLFF
TGTGCCTGGAGTGTTGGGACAGGTCGGGAAAAACTGTTTTTT
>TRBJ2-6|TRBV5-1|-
CASSANTGTGANVLTF
TGCGCCAGCAGCGCTAACACAGGGACAGGGGCCAACGTCCTGACTTTC
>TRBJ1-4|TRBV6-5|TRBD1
CASSYEGQGLEKLFF
TGTGCCAGCAGTTACGAAGGACAGGGGCTTGAAAAACTGTTTTTT
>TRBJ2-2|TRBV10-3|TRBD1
CAISYDRGLNAGELFF
TGTGCCATCAGTTACGACAGGGGGCTCAACGCCGGGGAGCTGTTTTTT
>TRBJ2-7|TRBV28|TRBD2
CASTPSGRAGEQYF
TGTGCCAGCACACCGAGCGGGAGGGCCGGTGAGCAGTACTTC
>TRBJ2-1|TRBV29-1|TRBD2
CSVDGLAGREQFF
TGCAGCGTTGACGGACTAGCGGGACGGGAGCAGTTCTTC
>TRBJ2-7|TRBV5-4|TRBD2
CASSSSGIGSYEQYF
TGTGCCAGCAGCTCTAGCGGGATTGGTTCCTACGAGCAGTACTTC
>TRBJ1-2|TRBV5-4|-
CASSTRTDTYGYTF
TGTGCCAGCAGCACTCGGACGGACACCTATGGCTACACCTTC
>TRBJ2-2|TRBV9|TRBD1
CASSVGQTPNTGELFF
TGTGCCAGCAGCGTGGGACAGACGCCTAACACCGGGGAGCTGTTTTTT
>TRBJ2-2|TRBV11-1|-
CASSLRSVQYTGELFF
TGTGCCAGCAGCTTACGCTCCGTCCAGTACACCGGGGAGCTGTTTTTT
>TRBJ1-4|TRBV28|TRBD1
CASSFTRGHEKLFF
TGTGCCAGCAGTTTTACCAGGGGGCACGAAAAACTGTTTTTT
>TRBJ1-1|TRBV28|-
CASTQGVGRWAFF
TGTGCCAGCACTCAGGGAGTGGGGAGGTGGGCTTTCTTT
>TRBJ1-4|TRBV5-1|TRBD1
CASRGDRENEKLFF
TGCGCCAGCAGGGGGGACAGGGAAAACGAAAAACTGTTTTTT
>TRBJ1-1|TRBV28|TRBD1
CASSYTTTGATEAFF
TGTGCCAGCAGTTACACCACAACAGGGGCCACTGAAGCTTTCTTT
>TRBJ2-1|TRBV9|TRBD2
CASSVAGSSGGNLGGEQFF
TGTGCCAGCAGCGTAGCTGGCTCTAGCGGGGGAAACTTGGGGGGTGAGCAGTTCTTC
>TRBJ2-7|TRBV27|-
CASSLGRAMTYEQYF
TGTGCCAGCAGTTTGGGCAGGGCCATGACCTACGAGCAGTACTTC
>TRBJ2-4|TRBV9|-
CASSGVAGAKNIQYF
TGTGCCAGCAGCGGTGTGGCGGGTGCCAAAAACATTCAGTACTTC
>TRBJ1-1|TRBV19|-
CASSPPGGDTEAFF
TGTGCCAGTAGTCCCCCAGGAGGGGACACTGAAGCTTTCTTT
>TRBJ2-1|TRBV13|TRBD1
CASSLLDRYNEQFF
TGTGCCAGCAGCCTCCTGGACAGGTACAATGAGCAGTTCTTC
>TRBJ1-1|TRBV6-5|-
CATSRGDAEAFF
TGTGCCACAAGCCGGGGGGACGCTGAAGCTTTCTTT
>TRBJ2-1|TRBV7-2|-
CASSLGQVGQFF
TGTGCCAGCAGCTTGGGCCAGGTAGGGCAGTTCTTC
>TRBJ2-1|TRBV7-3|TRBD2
CASRLLAGAREQFF
TGTGCCAGCAGGCTACTAGCGGGAGCCCGTGAGCAGTTCTTC
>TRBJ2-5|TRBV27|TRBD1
CASSQQGSGPETQYF
TGTGCCAGCAGTCAACAGGGGAGTGGGCCAGAGACCCAGTACTTC
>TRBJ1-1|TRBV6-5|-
CASSYQPGSWNTEAFF
TGTGCCAGCAGTTACCAGCCAGGGTCATGGAACACTGAAGCTTTCTTT
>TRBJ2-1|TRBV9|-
CASSVTGLTGSIYYNEQFF
TGTGCCAGCAGCGTTACCGGCTTAACAGGGTCAATCTACTACAATGAGCAGTTCTTC
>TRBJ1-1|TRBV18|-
CASSPSEGRLNTEAFF
TGTGCCAGCTCACCATCGGAGGGTCGCTTGAACACTGAAGCTTTCTTT
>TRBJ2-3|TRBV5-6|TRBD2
CASSEGLGSDTQYF
TGTGCCAGCAGCGAGGGACTAGGATCAGATACGCAGTATTTT
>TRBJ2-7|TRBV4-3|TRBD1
CASSLGTDIRGEQYF
TGCGCCAGCAGCCTCGGGACAGATATCCGAGGCGAGCAGTACTTC
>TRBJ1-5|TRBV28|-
CASSFPGDQPQHF
TGTGCCAGCAGTTTCCCAGGGGACCAGCCCCAGCATTTT
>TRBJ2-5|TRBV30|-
CAWSGTVQETQYF
TGTGCCTGGAGTGGGACAGTACAAGAGACCCAGTACTTC
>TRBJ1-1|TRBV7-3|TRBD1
CASSSQGYTEAFF
TGTGCCAGCAGCTCACAGGGGTACACTGAAGCTTTCTTT
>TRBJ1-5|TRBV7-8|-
CASSVSHFDRGSNQPQHF
TGTGCCAGCAGCGTTTCGCACTTCGACCGAGGGAGCAATCAGCCCCAGCATTTT
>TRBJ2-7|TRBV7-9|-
CASSYAQEQYF
TGTGCCAGCAGCTACGCCCAGGAGCAGTACTTC
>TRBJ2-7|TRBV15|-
CATSREGRGYEQYF
TGTGCCACCAGCAGGGAAGGCAGGGGTTACGAGCAGTACTTC
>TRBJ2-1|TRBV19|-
CASSIRGYSYNEQFF
TGTGCCAGTAGTATCCGGGGGTACTCCTACAATGAGCAGTTCTTC
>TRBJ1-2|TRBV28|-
CASSLLDSTHYGYTF
TGTGCCAGCAGTTTATTGGACAGCACTCACTATGGCTACACCTTC
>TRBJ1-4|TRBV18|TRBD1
CASSPTGVNEKLFF
TGTGCCAGCTCACCTACAGGGGTTAATGAAAAACTGTTTTTT
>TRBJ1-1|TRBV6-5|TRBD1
CASSYSTGMNTEAFF
TGTGCCAGCAGTTACTCGACAGGGATGAACACTGAAGCTTTCTTT
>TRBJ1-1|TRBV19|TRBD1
CASQGAGGRNTEAFF
TGTGCCAGTCAAGGGGCAGGGGGTAGGAACACTGAAGCTTTCTTT
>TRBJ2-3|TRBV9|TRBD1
CASSARQGEGADTQYF
TGTGCCAGCAGCGCAAGACAGGGGGAAGGCGCAGATACGCAGTATTTT